These T cell receptor beta chains were read from a single sample in a study of cytomegalovirus exposure and HLA in healthy donors. The protocol was immunoSEQ multiplex PCR, while the TCRdb copy is restricted to in-frame clones and leaves out a portion. The data show approximately 120,000 clones, about 11% seen once. Sequencing was performed on PBMCs. The receptor source for this set is a woman between 18 and 29 years old in good health and CMV-seropositive. The CDR3 runs from the conserved cysteine through the conserved F or W. The D gene is left open where the match is weak. Where a row states a size, it is once, few, many or the class of an expanded clone; other rows omit it.

clone_size	v_call	cdr3_length	j_call	d_call	cdr3_nt	cdr3_aa
-	TRBV7-8	12	TRBJ1-2	-	TGTGCCAGCAGTCCGACAGGCTATGGCTACACCTTC	CASSPTGYGYTF
-	TRBV4-1	13	TRBJ1-1	-	TGCGCCAGCAGCCCAGGAGGGGAGTCTGAAGCTTTCTTT	CASSPGGESEAFF
-	TRBV27	13	TRBJ1-1	-	TGTGCCAGAGGACCACGGACAGCCTCTGAAGCTTTCTTT	CARGPRTASEAFF
few	TRBV7-3	14	TRBJ1-2	TRBD1	TGTGCCAGCAGCCCTGGGGACAGGGCGGGTGGCTACACCTTC	CASSPGDRAGGYTF
-	TRBV19	15	TRBJ1-5	-	TGTGCCAGTAGTATAACTCGCCTGGGAGATCAGCCCCAGCATTTT	CASSITRLGDQPQHF
few	TRBV19	15	TRBJ1-5	-	TGTGCCAGTAGTTCCCGGTTACCCAGCAATCAGCCCCAGCATTTT	CASSSRLPSNQPQHF
few	TRBV18	18	TRBJ1-3	-	TGTGCCAGCTCACAATTAGCAGGCCCGACAGCTTCTGGAAACACCATATATTTT	CASSQLAGPTASGNTIYF
few	TRBV10-3	14	TRBJ1-2	-	TGTGCCATCAGGGGATCACTAGCTAACTATGGCTACACCTTC	CAIRGSLANYGYTF
-	TRBV9	13	TRBJ1-2	-	TGTGCCAGCAGCGTCCTAGGGGTGGGAGGCTACACCTTC	CASSVLGVGGYTF
few	TRBV7-6	12	TRBJ1-2	-	TGTGCCAGCAGCTCACAATTCTATGGCTACACCTTC	CASSSQFYGYTF
few	TRBV2	13	TRBJ1-1	-	TGTGCCAGCACACGGGGGAGGAACACTGAAGCTTTCTTT	CASTRGRNTEAFF
-	TRBV14	16	TRBJ2-3	-	TGTGCCAGCAGCCAAGGGGACTCCCTCCTCGGGGATACGCAGTATTTT	CASSQGDSLLGDTQYF
-	TRBV7-2	14	TRBJ2-3	-	TGTGCCAGCGCCGTTTGGGGGACAAGAGATACGCAGTATTTT	CASAVWGTRDTQYF
few	TRBV5-6	18	TRBJ2-1	TRBD2	TGTGCCAGCAGCTTCACCCACTCACTAGCGGGATTTGGGAATGAGCAGTTCTTC	CASSFTHSLAGFGNEQFF
-	TRBV5-1	15	TRBJ1-5	-	TGCGCCAGCAGCTTGGGTTCAGGATCCAATCAGCCCCAGCATTTT	CASSLGSGSNQPQHF
-	TRBV30	12	TRBJ1-5	-	TGTGCCTGCGGGAGAAGCAATCAGCCCCAGCATTTT	CACGRSNQPQHF
-	TRBV7-9	13	TRBJ2-5	TRBD1	TGTGCCAGCAGGCTGACAGGGGGAGAGACCCAGTACTTC	CASRLTGGETQYF
few	TRBV6-1	15	TRBJ2-3	TRBD1	TGTGCCAGCAGTCGGGGACAGGGGGGCGCAGATACGCAGTATTTT	CASSRGQGGADTQYF
few	TRBV7-8	18	TRBJ2-6	-	TGTGCCAGCAGCTTAGAGGTAGCGGTAGTCTCTGGGGCCAACGTCCTGACTTTC	CASSLEVAVVSGANVLTF
-	TRBV19	14	TRBJ2-7	TRBD2	TGTGCCAGTAGTTCTATAGCGGGAGCCTACGAGCAGTACTTC	CASSSIAGAYEQYF
-	TRBV29-1	14	TRBJ1-1	TRBD1	TGCAGCGTTCGCATAGGGACAGGGCTATCTGAAGCTTTCTTT	CSVRIGTGLSEAFF
-	TRBV19	14	TRBJ1-5	-	TGTGCCAGTAGTATTATTCAGAACAATCAGCCCCAGCATTTT	CASSIIQNNQPQHF
-	TRBV7-3	15	TRBJ2-3	TRBD2	TGTGCCAGCAGCCTAACTAGCGCCCGCACAGATACGCAGTATTTT	CASSLTSARTDTQYF
-	TRBV5-1	15	TRBJ1-5	TRBD1	TGCGCCAGCAGCCCGACGGGACAGGGCCATCAGCCCCAGCATTTT	CASSPTGQGHQPQHF
-	TRBV5-1	14	TRBJ2-7	TRBD2	TGCGCCAGCAGCTTGTCGGCGGGAGGCTACGAGCAGTACTTC	CASSLSAGGYEQYF
few	TRBV5-4	15	TRBJ2-7	TRBD2	TGTGCCAGCAGTACGAGCGGGAGCCCCCCCTACGAGCAGTACTTC	CASSTSGSPPYEQYF
few	TRBV10-3	16	TRBJ1-2	-	TGTGCCATCAGTGAGTCCGGAGGGAACAGGCTCTATGGCTACACCTTC	CAISESGGNRLYGYTF
-	TRBV7-2	14	TRBJ2-5	TRBD1	TGTGCCAGCAGCTACGGACAGGCTGTAGAGACCCAGTACTTC	CASSYGQAVETQYF
once	TRBV18	14	TRBJ2-7	-	TGTGCCAGCTCACCGGGACTGGATATGGTTGAGCAGTACTTC	CASSPGLDMVEQYF
-	TRBV15	15	TRBJ1-5	-	TGTGCCACCGCAGCCTCCAGGATACAAAATCAGCCCCAGCATTTT	CATAASRIQNQPQHF
-	TRBV5-4	16	TRBJ2-1	-	TGTGCCAGCAGCCTTGCAGGGAAAGAGGCCTACAATGAGCAGTTCTTC	CASSLAGKEAYNEQFF
-	TRBV4-1	14	TRBJ2-3	TRBD2	TGCGCCAGCAGGGAGGAGCGGGAGATGGATACGCAGTATTTT	CASREEREMDTQYF
few	TRBV18	16	TRBJ2-3	-	TGTGCCAGCTCACCGGAAGCAGCGACTAGCACAGATACGCAGTATTTT	CASSPEAATSTDTQYF
few	TRBV6-5	15	TRBJ2-7	TRBD2	TGTGCCAGCAGTCCCCTTGTGCGGGGGACCTACGAGCAGTACTTC	CASSPLVRGTYEQYF
-	TRBV7-9	18	TRBJ2-7	-	TGTGCCAGCAGCTTAGTTACTCCCAGCAAGCGGAATGCCTACGAGCAGTACTTC	CASSLVTPSKRNAYEQYF
few	TRBV27	15	TRBJ2-1	TRBD2	TGTGCCAGCAGTTCCACTAGCGGGAGCTTGAATGAGCAGTTCTTC	CASSSTSGSLNEQFF
-	TRBV30	14	TRBJ1-2	TRBD1	TGTGCCTGGAGTCCGGGACAGGGAGTTGCCGGCTACACCTTC	CAWSPGQGVAGYTF
-	TRBV15	14	TRBJ2-1	-	TGTGCCACCAGCAGAGCGGGACTGCTCAATGAGCAGTTCTTC	CATSRAGLLNEQFF
few	TRBV5-1	15	TRBJ1-1	TRBD1	TGCGCCAGCAGCCCTATGGCTACAGGGGAGACCCCAGCTTTCTTT	CASSPMATGETPAFF
-	TRBV30	13	TRBJ2-7	-	TGTGCCTGGAGTGCCTTCTCGGGTGGCGAGCAGTACTTC	CAWSAFSGGEQYF
-	TRBV18	13	TRBJ1-2	-	TGTGCCAGCTCACCGGGAGATAACTATGGCTACACCTTC	CASSPGDNYGYTF
few	TRBV6-1	14	TRBJ1-2	-	TGTGCCAGCAGTGAATCGTTGGGGCCCTATGGCTACACCTTC	CASSESLGPYGYTF
few	TRBV7-9	16	TRBJ2-5	-	TGTGCCAGCAGCGGAGGACTCTCAAGAGCCAAAGAGACCCAGTACTTC	CASSGGLSRAKETQYF
few	TRBV10-3	12	TRBJ2-7	-	TGTGCCATCAGTGCACAGCGGTACGAGCAGTACTTC	CAISAQRYEQYF
few	TRBV29-1	12	TRBJ2-2	-	TGCAGCGTTGATTCAGGGCTCGGGGAGCTGTTTTTT	CSVDSGLGELFF
-	TRBV4-1	13	TRBJ1-4	-	TGCGCCAGCGGATATAAGGGGGATGAAAAACTGTTTTTT	CASGYKGDEKLFF
-	TRBV19	14	TRBJ1-5	TRBD1	TGTGCCAGTAGTATGGGACAGACAAATCAGCCCCAGCATTTT	CASSMGQTNQPQHF
-	TRBV13	15	TRBJ1-4	TRBD1	TGTGCCAGCAGTATACAGGGGGCAGGGTATGAAAAACTGTTTTTT	CASSIQGAGYEKLFF
few	TRBV30	13	TRBJ2-7	-	TGTGCCTGGAACCTGGGACTCCGCTACGAGCAGTACTTC	CAWNLGLRYEQYF
-	TRBV6-5	14	TRBJ2-2	-	TGTGCCAGCAGCCGCGGATGGAACACCGGGGAGCTGTTTTTT	CASSRGWNTGELFF
-	TRBV23-1	15	TRBJ1-1	-	TGCGCCAGCAGTCAATCGAAAAGGGGATGGGATGAAGCTTTCTTT	CASSQSKRGWDEAFF
few	TRBV5-6	15	TRBJ2-3	TRBD1	TGTGCCAGCAGCTCGTCTCCCGGACAGGCAGATACGCAGTATTTT	CASSSSPGQADTQYF
-	TRBV7-9	15	TRBJ1-2	-	TGTGCCAGCAGCTTAGCTCAGGACAAACTGTATGGCTACACCTTC	CASSLAQDKLYGYTF
-	TRBV27	16	TRBJ1-1	TRBD1	TGTGCCAGCACCACACCGGGACAGGGGATGTTCGGGGAGGCTTTCTTT	CASTTPGQGMFGEAFF
few	TRBV11-3	12	TRBJ2-1	-	TGTGCCAGCAGCTTAGATGCGAATGAGCAGTTCTTC	CASSLDANEQFF
-	TRBV11-2	13	TRBJ2-3	-	TGTGCCAGCAGCTTTAGCAGCACAGATACGCAGTATTTT	CASSFSSTDTQYF
few	TRBV9	13	TRBJ2-1	TRBD1	TGTGCCAGCAGCGTCCAGGGGGACGGTGAGCAGTTCTTC	CASSVQGDGEQFF